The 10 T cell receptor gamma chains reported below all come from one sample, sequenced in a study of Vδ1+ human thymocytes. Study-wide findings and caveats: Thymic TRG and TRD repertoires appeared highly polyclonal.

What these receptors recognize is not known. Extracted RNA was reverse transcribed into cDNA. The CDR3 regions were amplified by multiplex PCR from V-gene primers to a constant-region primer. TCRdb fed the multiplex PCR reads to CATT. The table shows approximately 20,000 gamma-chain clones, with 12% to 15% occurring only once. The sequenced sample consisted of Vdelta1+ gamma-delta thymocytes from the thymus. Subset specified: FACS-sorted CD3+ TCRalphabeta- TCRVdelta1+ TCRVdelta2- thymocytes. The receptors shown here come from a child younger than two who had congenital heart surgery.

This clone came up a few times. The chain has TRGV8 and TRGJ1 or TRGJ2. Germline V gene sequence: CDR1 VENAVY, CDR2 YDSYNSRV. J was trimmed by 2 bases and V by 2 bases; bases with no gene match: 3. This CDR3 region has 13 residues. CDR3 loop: CATWDNDYYKKLF. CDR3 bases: TGTGCCACCTGGGATAATGATTATTATAAGAAACTCTTT.

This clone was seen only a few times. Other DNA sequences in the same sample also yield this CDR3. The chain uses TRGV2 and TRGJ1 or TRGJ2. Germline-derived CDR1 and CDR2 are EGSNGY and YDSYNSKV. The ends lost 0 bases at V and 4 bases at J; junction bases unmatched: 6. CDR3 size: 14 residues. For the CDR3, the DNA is TGTGCCACCTGGGACGGGCGGGGCTATTATAAGAAACTCTTT. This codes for CATWDGRGYYKKLF.

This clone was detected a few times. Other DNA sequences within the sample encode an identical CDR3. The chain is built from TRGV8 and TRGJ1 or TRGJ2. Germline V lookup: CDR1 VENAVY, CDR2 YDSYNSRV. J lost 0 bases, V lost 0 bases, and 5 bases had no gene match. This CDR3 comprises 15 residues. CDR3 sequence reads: CATWDRPPNYYKKLF. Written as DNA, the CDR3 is TGTGCCACCTGGGATAGGCCTCCGAATTATTATAAGAAACTCTTT.

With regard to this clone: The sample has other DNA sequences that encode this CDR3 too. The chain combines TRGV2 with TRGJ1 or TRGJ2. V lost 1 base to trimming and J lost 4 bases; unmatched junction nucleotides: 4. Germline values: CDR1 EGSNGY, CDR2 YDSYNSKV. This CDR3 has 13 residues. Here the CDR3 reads CATWDGRYYKKLF. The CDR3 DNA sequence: TGTGCCACCTGGGACGGACGCTATTATAAGAAACTCTTT.

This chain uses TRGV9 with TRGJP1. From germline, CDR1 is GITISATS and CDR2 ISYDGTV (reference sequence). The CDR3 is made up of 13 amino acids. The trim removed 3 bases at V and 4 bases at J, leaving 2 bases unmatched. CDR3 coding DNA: TGTGCCTTGTGGGAGATCACTGGTTGGTTCAAGATATTT. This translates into CALWEITGWFKIF.

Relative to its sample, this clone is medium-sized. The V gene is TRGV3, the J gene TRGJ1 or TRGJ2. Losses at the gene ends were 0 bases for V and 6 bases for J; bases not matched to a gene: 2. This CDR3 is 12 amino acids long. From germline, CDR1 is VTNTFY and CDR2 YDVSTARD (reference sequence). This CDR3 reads CATWDRPYKKLF. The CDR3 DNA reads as TGTGCCACCTGGGACAGGCCTTATAAGAAACTCTTT.

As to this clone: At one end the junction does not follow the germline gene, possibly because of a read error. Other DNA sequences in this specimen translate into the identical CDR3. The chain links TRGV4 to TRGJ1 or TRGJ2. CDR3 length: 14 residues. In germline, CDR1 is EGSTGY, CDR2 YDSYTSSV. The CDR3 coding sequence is TGTGCCACCTGGAATGGGCCAGGGTATTATAAGAAACTCTTT. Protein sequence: CATWNGPGYYKKLF.

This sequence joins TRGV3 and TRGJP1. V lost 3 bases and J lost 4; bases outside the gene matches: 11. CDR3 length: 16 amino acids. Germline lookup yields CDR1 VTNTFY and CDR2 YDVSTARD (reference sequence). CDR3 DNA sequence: TGTGCCACCTGGGACGGCGGGTTGGGCACTGGTTGGTTCAAGATATTT. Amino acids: CATWDGGLGTGWFKIF.

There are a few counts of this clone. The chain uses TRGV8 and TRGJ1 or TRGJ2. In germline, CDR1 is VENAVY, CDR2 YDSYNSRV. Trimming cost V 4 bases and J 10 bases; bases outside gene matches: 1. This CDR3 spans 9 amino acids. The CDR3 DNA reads TGTGCCACCTGGGAAAAGAAACTCTTT. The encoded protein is CATWEKKLF.

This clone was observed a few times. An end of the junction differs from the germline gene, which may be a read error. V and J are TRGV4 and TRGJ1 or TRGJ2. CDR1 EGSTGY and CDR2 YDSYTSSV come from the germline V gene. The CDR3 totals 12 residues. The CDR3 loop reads CAAWNCYYKKLF. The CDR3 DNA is TGTGCCGCCTGGAATTGTTATTATAAGAAACTCTTT.